These T cell receptor beta chains were read from a single sample in a study of shared clonotypes between healthy human individuals. Method: immunoSEQ multiplex PCR; TCRdb's copy keeps in-frame clones and lacks some. The sample has over 2 million clones; about 94% are singletons. The sample comprised naive CD8+ T cells sorted from blood. The origin of the receptors is a man younger than 30 in good health. Each CDR3 is given with its conserved first and last residue. Each record gives: J gene, D gene, clone size, V gene, CDR3 DNA, CDR3 protein. The D gene is left open where the match is weak. Clone sizes are given selectively: once, few, many, or a class where the clone is expanded.

J gene: TRBJ1-2; D gene: .; clone size: .; V gene: TRBV12-2; CDR3 DNA: TGTGCAAGTCGCTTAGGGGGCTTGAGGCAGTTCTATGGCTACACCTTC; CDR3 protein: CASRLGGLRQFYGYTF
J gene: TRBJ2-1; D gene: TRBD2; clone size: once; V gene: TRBV30; CDR3 DNA: TGTGCCTGGAGCCATCCGGGACTAGCCTACAATGAGCAGTTCTTC; CDR3 protein: CAWSHPGLAYNEQFF
J gene: TRBJ2-7; D gene: .; clone size: .; V gene: TRBV6-1; CDR3 DNA: TGTGCCAGCTCAGAAGAGTGGGCAGCCTACGAGCAGTACTTC; CDR3 protein: CASSEEWAAYEQYF
J gene: TRBJ2-1; D gene: .; clone size: .; V gene: TRBV13; CDR3 DNA: TGTGCCAGCAGCTCAACTCGGAATGAGCAGTTCTTC; CDR3 protein: CASSSTRNEQFF
J gene: TRBJ1-1; D gene: .; clone size: .; V gene: TRBV5-1; CDR3 DNA: TGCGCCAGCAGCCCCTGGGGGGGCGGGGTGAACACTGAAGCTTTCTTT; CDR3 protein: CASSPWGGGVNTEAFF
J gene: TRBJ2-5; D gene: .; clone size: .; V gene: TRBV19; CDR3 DNA: TGTGCCAGTAGTATAGAGCCGACGCCCGGGGAGACCCAGTACTTC; CDR3 protein: CASSIEPTPGETQYF
J gene: TRBJ2-3; D gene: .; clone size: .; V gene: TRBV5-1; CDR3 DNA: TGCGCCAGCAGCTTGGGGTTTCTCAGCACAGATACGCAGTATTTT; CDR3 protein: CASSLGFLSTDTQYF
J gene: TRBJ2-7; D gene: .; clone size: .; V gene: TRBV2; CDR3 DNA: TGTGCCAGCAGTGCGACCGATGGAGGACGGACAAGGCCCTACGAGCAGTACTTC; CDR3 protein: CASSATDGGRTRPYEQYF
J gene: TRBJ2-3; D gene: .; clone size: .; V gene: TRBV27; CDR3 DNA: TGTGCCAGCAGCCTAGGTTCGGTCGGGGCGTCCACAGATACGCAGTATTTT; CDR3 protein: CASSLGSVGASTDTQYF
J gene: TRBJ1-2; D gene: TRBD1; clone size: .; V gene: TRBV29-1; CDR3 DNA: TGCAGCGTTGAGGACAGGGACCCCTTTGGCTACACCTTC; CDR3 protein: CSVEDRDPFGYTF
J gene: TRBJ1-1; D gene: .; clone size: .; V gene: TRBV12-5; CDR3 DNA: TGTGCTAGTTCCGGGACCGGGGCGGACACTGAAGCTTTCTTT; CDR3 protein: CASSGTGADTEAFF
J gene: TRBJ2-5; D gene: .; clone size: .; V gene: TRBV6-5; CDR3 DNA: TGTGCCAGCAGTTACGGGACACTGGAATTAAAGAGAACCCAGTACTTC; CDR3 protein: CASSYGTLELKRTQYF
J gene: TRBJ2-7; D gene: TRBD2; clone size: .; V gene: TRBV27; CDR3 DNA: TGTGCCAGCAGTTTACTAGCGGGGAGCTCCTACGAGCAGTACTTC; CDR3 protein: CASSLLAGSSYEQYF